Shown below are 3 T cell receptor beta chains from a single sample sequenced in a study of T cells in Graves' hyperthyroidism and ophthalmopathy. The source material, RNA transcripts, was used to amplify TCR beta CDR3 regions. RT-PCR in the first round (using the HTBI primer set) targeted the TCR CDR3. Each CDR3 protein is one row after TCRdb ran MiXCR on the multiplex PCR reads. The table shows some 560,000 distinct CDR3 sequences, with more than 15% occurring only once. The sequencing sample was made of blood. These receptors were collected from a woman in her 30s with Graves' hyperthyroidism.

This clonotype was seen ten or more times. J is TRBJ2-2 and V is TRBV27; the match to TRBD1 covers 9 bases. CDR1 is MNHEY and CDR2 is SMNVEV in the germline V gene (reference sequence). This CDR3 spans 15 amino acids. With V trimmed by 3 bases and J by 5 bases, 4 bases remained unmatched. The CDR3 DNA is TGTGCCAGCAGTTTGGGACAGGGTTGGACCGGGGAGCTGTTTTTT. Residues: CASSLGQGWTGELFF.

This clonotype showed up many times. The chain carries TRBV6-2 or TRBV6-3 and TRBJ2-7; the match to TRBD2 covers 12 bases. CDR3 size: 17 residues. With 0 bases clipped from V and 6 bases from J, the junction kept 9 bases outside the gene matches. Germline V gives CDR1 MNHEY, CDR2 SVGEGT. CDR3 sequence reads: CASSYSSAGTSGSEQYF. CDR3 in DNA: TGTGCCAGCAGTTACTCGAGTGCCGGGACTAGCGGGTCCGAGCAGTACTTC.

The rearrangement links TRBV15 to TRBJ1-2; 9 bases fit TRBD1. Germline trimming cut 0 bases from V and 4 bases from J; bases unmatched to any gene: 6. Germline V gene lookup returns CDR1 LNHNV and CDR2 YYDKDF (reference sequence). CDR3 size: 16 residues. The CDR3 region has the DNA TGTGCCACCAGCAGAGATCGGGGACAGGGTCTCTATGGCTACACCTTC. Translating it yields CATSRDRGQGLYGYTF.